Detailed here is one T cell receptor (beta chain). This specimen comes from a study of cytomegalovirus exposure and HLA in healthy donors. PCR primers comprised 60 Vbeta and 13 Jbeta primers. TCRdb keeps only in-frame clones here, not all; method: immunoSEQ multiplex PCR. The sample includes approximately 150,000 clones, 70% to 85% of them seen just once. This CDR3 region has 15 residues. Germline V gives CDR1 MDHEN, CDR2 SYDVKM. V trimming: 3 bases; J trimming: 0 bases; junction bases outside the gene matches: 4. The V and J genes are TRBV28 and TRBJ2-7; 8 bases align to TRBD1. This sequence was found in a woman aged 55 to 70 in good health and CMV-seropositive. The source material was PBMCs. In DNA, the CDR3 is TGTGCCAGCAGTTTCGGACAGGGAGTCTCCTACGAGCAGTACTTC. This sequence encodes CASSFGQGVSYEQYF.